A single sample gave rise to the 29 T cell receptor beta chains below, sequenced in a study of blood T cell repertoires in COVID-19. Some clones are missing from TCRdb's copy, which holds only in-frame ones; the method was immunoSEQ multiplex PCR. This sample has some 200,000 clones, with around 81% found just once. The sequenced sample was peripheral blood. These receptors all come from a woman aged 25 to 39 who had recovered from COVID-19.

The chain couples TRBV28 to TRBJ2-3, with 13 bases lining up with TRBD2. From germline, CDR1 is MDHEN and CDR2 SYDVKM. This CDR3 comprises 19 residues. Losses at the gene ends were 2 bases for V and 6 bases for J; bases not matched to a gene: 14. This CDR3 is CASSLHLGLAGYHPDTQYF. The CDR3 DNA reads as TGTGCCAGCAGTTTACATTTGGGACTAGCGGGATATCACCCCGATACGCAGTATTTT.

The V gene is TRBV4-1, the J gene TRBJ2-1, with D perhaps TRBD1 (6 bases). V lost 3 bases and J lost 5, with 23 bases in between. From germline, CDR1 is MGHRA and CDR2 YSYEKL. There are 18 residues in the CDR3. CDR3 sequence reads: CASSHAIRVQGHNNEQFF. The CDR3 DNA reads TGCGCCAGCAGCCACGCCATCCGGGTACAGGGTCATAACAATGAGCAGTTCTTC.

This sequence joins TRBV6-5 and TRBJ1-2; tentative D call: TRBD1 (5 bases). The CDR3 has 13 amino acids. The germline gives CDR1 MNHEY, CDR2 SVGAGI. V was shortened by 6 bases and J by 4 bases, with 12 bases between the two germline ends. The DNA for the CDR3 is TGTGCCAGCAGCCGTGGGGGGACCTATGGCTACACCTTC. Translated, it gives CASSRGGTYGYTF.

The chain joins TRBV5-1 to TRBJ2-2; 9 nucleotides align to TRBD2. Germline CDR1 SGHRS, CDR2 YFSETQ. The CDR3 sequence is 18 residues long. J gave up 0 bases and V 0 bases, and 6 bases lay outside the gene matches. The CDR3: CASSLALAGFSNTGELFF. The CDR3 DNA sequence: TGCGCCAGCAGCTTGGCTCTAGCGGGGTTTTCGAACACCGGGGAGCTGTTTTTT.

J is TRBJ1-3 and V is TRBV5-1; maybe TRBD1 (6 bases). CDR3 length equals 14 residues. Trimming removed 4 bases from V and 1 base from J, with 9 bases in between. Germline V gives CDR1 SGHRS, CDR2 YFSETQ. CDR3 sequence reads: CASSEQGSGNTIYF. CDR3 in DNA: TGCGCCAGCAGCGAACAGGGTTCTGGAAACACCATATATTTT.

The rearrangement links TRBV29-1 to TRBJ2-3, with TRBD2 matching 10 bases. With V trimmed by 4 bases and J by 3 bases, 7 bases remained unmatched. The germline CDR1 and CDR2 sequences are SQVTM and ANQGSEA. The CDR3 consists of 15 residues. DNA for the CDR3: TGCAGCGTTGTGTCTAGCGGGAGTAGTACAGATACGCAGTATTTT. Its translation: CSVVSSGSSTDTQYF.

V usage is TRBV27 and J usage is TRBJ1-2; D ambiguous. This CDR3 spans 12 amino acids. Germline CDR1 reads MNHEY; CDR2 reads SMNVEV (reference sequence). V dropped 5 bases and J dropped 7 bases, with 11 bases sitting between them. CDR3 region: CASSRGGFGYTF. The CDR3 nucleotides are TGTGCCAGCAGTCGCGGCGGGTTTGGCTACACCTTC.

The chain joins TRBV6-1 to TRBJ2-7, with 12 bases identical to TRBD2. The CDR3 loop spans 15 amino acids. Germline V lookup: CDR1 MNHNS, CDR2 SASEGT. Unmatched junction bases numbered 2, after V lost 3 bases and J lost 2 bases. The CDR3 DNA sequence: TGTGCCAGCAGTGATAGACTAGCGGGGGCCTACGAGCAGTACTTC. This gives the protein CASSDRLAGAYEQYF.

The rearrangement uses TRBV4-1 and TRBJ2-7; 8 bases are a match to TRBD1. Germline V gene lookup returns CDR1 MGHRA and CDR2 YSYEKL. There are 14 residues in the CDR3. J gave up 1 base and V 2 bases, and 1 base lay outside the gene matches. Here the CDR3 reads CASSQNRGSYEQYF. Written as DNA, the CDR3 is TGCGCCAGCAGCCAAAACAGGGGGTCCTACGAGCAGTACTTC.

This chain connects TRBV7-8 to TRBJ2-1; 7 bases agree with TRBD2. From germline, CDR1 is SGHVS and CDR2 FQNEAQ. This CDR3 is built from 15 residues. V gave up 1 base and J gave up 1 base; unmatched junction bases: 1. The CDR3 region has the DNA TGTGCCAGCAGCTTAGGTAGCGGGTCCTACAATGAGCAGTTCTTC. This encodes CASSLGSGSYNEQFF.

The chain recombines TRBV9 with TRBJ2-1; 10 nucleotides line up with TRBD2. Germline trimming cut 2 bases from V and 6 bases from J; bases unmatched to any gene: 11. Looked up from germline, CDR1 is SGDLS and CDR2 is YYNGEE. This CDR3 spans 17 amino acids. CDR3 in DNA: TGTGCCAGCAGCGTCAGCCCTCAGCGGGAGGGCCTCAATGAGCAGTTCTTC. Translation: CASSVSPQREGLNEQFF.

The chain recombines TRBV7-9 with TRBJ2-3; D remains unclear. The V gene lost 11 bases and the J gene lost 0 bases, with 12 bases spanning the gap. CDR3 length: 13 amino acids. CDR1 and CDR2 (germline): SEHNR, FQNEAQ (reference sequence). DNA of the CDR3: TGTGCCTCCACTGGCGGAAGCACAGATACGCAGTATTTT. Translation: CASTGGSTDTQYF.

V and J are TRBV24-1 and TRBJ2-7, with 9 bases matching TRBD2. This CDR3 is 14 amino acids long. Per the germline V gene, CDR1 is KGHDR and CDR2 is SFDVKD. Germline trimming cut 7 bases from V and 2 bases from J; bases unmatched to any gene: 5. CDR3 in amino acids: CATSLSGSAYEQYF. The CDR3 DNA reads TGTGCCACCAGCCTTAGCGGGAGTGCCTACGAGCAGTACTTC.

The J gene is TRBJ2-1, the V gene TRBV5-1; 7 bases fit TRBD1. V was clipped by 4 bases and J by 0 bases; unmatched bases: 7. The CDR3 is made up of 16 amino acids. The germline V gene encodes CDR1 SGHRS and CDR2 YFSETQ. The CDR3 loop reads CASSAGGLSSYNEQFF. As DNA, the CDR3 is TGCGCCAGCAGCGCAGGGGGTTTAAGCTCCTACAATGAGCAGTTCTTC.

This chain connects TRBV9 to TRBJ2-2, with no clear D. This CDR3 spans 12 amino acids. Between the trimmed V and J ends, which lost 2 bases and 6 bases, there was a span of 5 bases. The V gene's germline CDR1 is SGDLS and CDR2 YYNGEE. The CDR3 spells CASSVASGELFF. CDR3 in DNA: TGTGCCAGCAGCGTGGCATCCGGGGAGCTGTTTTTT.

V and J are TRBV6-4 and TRBJ2-2, with D uncertain. CDR1 and CDR2 (germline): MRHNA, SNTAGT. The V gene lost 4 bases and the J gene lost 0 bases, with 3 bases spanning the gap. CDR3 length equals 13 residues. The CDR3 reads CASSASNTGELFF. The CDR3 DNA reads TGTGCCAGCAGTGCCTCGAACACCGGGGAGCTGTTTTTT.

The chain uses TRBV7-8 and TRBJ2-3, with 13 nucleotides matching TRBD2. CDR1 is SGHVS and CDR2 is FQNEAQ in the germline V gene. The CDR3 is 15 amino acids. The V gene end was trimmed by 5 bases and the J gene end by 4 bases; junction bases not matched to a gene: 3. The CDR3, as DNA: TGTGCCAGCAGCCTACTAGCGGGAGGGCCAGATACGCAGTATTTT. As protein: CASSLLAGGPDTQYF.

The chain recombines TRBV11-2 with TRBJ2-1; 7 bases match TRBD1. The CDR3 has 15 amino acids. The J segment lost 4 bases and the V segment lost 1 base, leaving 4 bases of the junction unmatched. Germline assignment: CDR1 SGHAT and CDR2 FQNNGV. The CDR3 sequence is CASSLVQGPYNEQFF. The CDR3 bases are TGTGCCAGCAGCTTAGTACAGGGGCCTTACAATGAGCAGTTCTTC.

V gene TRBV7-9 combines with J gene TRBJ2-7; D is uncertain. The CDR3 length is 12 residues. CDR1 is SEHNR and CDR2 is FQNEAQ in the germline V gene (reference sequence). The ends were cut back, 4 bases at V and 4 bases at J, with 8 bases in the middle. The CDR3 loop reads CASSSRSYEQYF. The CDR3 DNA reads as TGTGCCAGCAGCTCTCGGTCTTACGAGCAGTACTTC. Full variable domain (rest looked up from reference TRBV7-9 and TRBJ2-7): DTGVSQNPRHKITKRGQNVTFRCDPISEHNRLYWYRQTLGQGPEFLTYFQNEAQLEKSRLLSDRFSAERPKGSFSTLEIQRTEQGDSAMYLCASSSRSYEQYFGPGTRLTVT.

The chain employs TRBV12-3 or TRBV12-4 and TRBJ1-1, with unresolved D. CDR3 size: 13 residues. V was shortened by 6 bases and J by 7 bases, with 15 bases between the two germline ends. CDR3 residues: CASRKTRWVEAFF. The CDR3 nucleotides read TGTGCCAGCAGGAAGACTAGGTGGGTTGAAGCTTTCTTT.

This chain links TRBV28 with TRBJ2-7; 7 bases are shared with TRBD1. CDR1 is MDHEN, CDR2 SYDVKM, per germline. The CDR3 consists of 14 residues. Trimming took 6 bases from V and 5 from J; bases not matched to a gene: 10. CDR3 sequence reads: CASRATGTVNEQYF. The CDR3 coding sequence is TGTGCCAGCAGGGCGACAGGGACGGTCAACGAGCAGTACTTC.

The sample holds a few counts of this clone. This rearrangement joins TRBV27 to TRBJ1-4; no clear D gene. The CDR3 covers 11 residues. V lost 10 bases, J lost 11 bases, and 14 bases lay in between. The germline V gene encodes CDR1 MNHEY and CDR2 SMNVEV (reference sequence). The CDR3 here is CATRQDGKLFF. In DNA, the CDR3 is TGTGCCACTCGACAAGATGGTAAACTGTTTTTT.

CDR3 region: CASSFAGTGGFVQYF. The DNA for the CDR3 is TGTGCCAGCAGTTTTGCGGGGACAGGGGGCTTTGTCCAGTACTTC. The V and J genes are TRBV28 and TRBJ2-5; 12 bases are a match to TRBD1. Germline V gene data show CDR1 as MDHEN and CDR2 as SYDVKM. The CDR3 extends over 15 amino acids. Trimming at V came to 3 bases and at J to 10 bases, leaving 9 bases not matched to a gene.

V usage is TRBV5-4 and J usage is TRBJ2-7, with D perhaps matching TRBD2 (5 bases). V dropped 0 bases and J dropped 4 bases, with 11 bases sitting between them. CDR3 length equals 14 residues. Germline lookup yields CDR1 SGHNT and CDR2 YYREEE (reference sequence). The CDR3 DNA reads TGTGCCAGCAGCTTGGCCGAGGGAGTATACGAGCAGTACTTC. It codes for CASSLAEGVYEQYF.

In the case of this clone: One end of the junction is discordant with germline, which a read error may explain. The chain recombines TRBV27 with TRBJ2-7, with a tentative D call TRBD2 (6 bases). This CDR3 is built from 14 residues. The V gene's germline CDR1 is MNHEY and CDR2 SMNVEV (reference sequence). For the CDR3, the DNA is TGTGCCAGCTGTTTCGGGGGTTCGTGCTACGAGCAGTACTTC. This encodes CASCFGGSCYEQYF.

The chain uses TRBV11-2 and TRBJ1-1, with 7 bases identical to TRBD1. V was pared by 4 bases and J by 1 base, with 3 bases of the junction left unmatched. The CDR3 is 14 amino acids. CDR1 and CDR2 (germline): SGHAT, FQNNGV. For the CDR3, the DNA is TGTGCCAGCAGCTCGACAGGGTGGAACACTGAAGCTTTCTTT. Translating it yields CASSSTGWNTEAFF.

The chain carries TRBV7-3 and TRBJ1-6; 9 nucleotides match TRBD1. The CDR3 extends over 15 amino acids. Germline V gene sequence: CDR1 SGHTA, CDR2 FQGTGA. The V and J ends lost 5 bases and 6 bases, in that order; junction bases with no gene match: 5. The CDR3 sequence is CASSPGTGINSPLHF. CDR3 DNA: TGTGCCAGCAGCCCCGGGACAGGGATTAATTCACCCCTCCACTTT. Full variable domain (remainder filled in from reference TRBV7-3 and TRBJ1-6): GAGVSQTPSNKVTEKGKYVELRCDPISGHTALYWYRQSLGQGPEFLIYFQGTGAADDSGLPNDRFFAVRPEGSVSTLKIQRTERGDSAVYLCASSPGTGINSPLHFGNGTRLTVT.

The CDR3 loop is CAIRTRKVAGDTDTQYF. DNA for the CDR3: TGTGCCATCAGGACGAGGAAGGTAGCGGGAGACACAGATACGCAGTATTTT. The J gene is TRBJ2-3, the V gene TRBV10-3; 9 nucleotides agree with TRBD2. The CDR3 is 17 amino acids. In germline, CDR1 is ENHRY, CDR2 SYGVKD. The V and J ends lost 6 bases and 2 bases, in that order; junction bases with no gene match: 12.

J is TRBJ1-1 and V is TRBV6-4; D not certain. The CDR3 length is 14 residues. The V gene lost 6 bases and the J gene lost 2 bases, with 13 bases spanning the gap. Germline V gene lookup returns CDR1 MRHNA and CDR2 SNTAGT. This CDR3 is CASSQSGGNTEAFF. In nucleotides, the CDR3 is TGTGCCAGCAGCCAAAGCGGTGGAAACACTGAAGCTTTCTTT.